The clone carrying this T cell receptor (beta chain) came up once. V lost 5 bases to trimming and J lost 5 bases; unmatched junction nucleotides: 19. Germline assignment: CDR1 SGHTA and CDR2 FQGTGA. This CDR3 has 21 residues. Here immunoSEQ multiplex PCR was the method, and the copy in TCRdb shows in-frame clones only, minus some. The table has 130,000 to 150,000 clones, approximately 85% seen once. This sample was included in a study of blood T cell repertoires in COVID-19. The overall study: Samples of COVID-19 (acute and convalescent) were obtained from the United States, Italy and Spain.

The sequenced sample consisted of peripheral blood. The rearrangement uses TRBV7-3 and TRBJ2-1; 15 bases map to TRBD2. The source is a woman aged 60 to 75 with COVID-19, enrolled during active disease. In DNA, the CDR3 is TGTGCCAGCAGCCCCGCCCTCCCGGGACTAGCGGGGGGCCCCCGGGACAATGAGCAGTTCTTC. It encodes CASSPALPGLAGGPRDNEQFF.